Only a few counts were recorded for the clone carrying this T cell receptor (beta chain). Its matching antigen is unknown. Amplified regions were TCR beta CDR3 sequences from RNA transcripts. Using the HTBI primer set, a first-round RT-PCR was run on the TCR CDR3. TCRdb called the multiplex PCR reads again in MiXCR, with one record for every CDR3 protein. Of a few hundred thousand distinct CDR3 sequences listed, 12% to 15% are singletons. This CDR3 has 16 amino acids. The trim removed 1 base at V and 1 base at J, leaving 3 bases unmatched. Germline V gene sequence: CDR1 MNHEY, CDR2 SVGEGT. With duration under 3 months, ophthalmopathy was active: Clinical Activity Score at least 3, NOSPECS at least 4. Researchers barred patients who had uncontrolled infection, other autoimmune disease, pregnancy or lactation. Orbital computed tomography, thyroid ultrasound, serum thyroxine and TRAb, and clinical symptoms together informed the diagnoses.

This sample stems from a study of T cells in Graves' hyperthyroidism and ophthalmopathy. Study-level results: Blood samples included most of the expanded thyroid clonotypes exceeding 0.001.

The sequence was collected from a woman in her fifties or sixties with Graves' ophthalmopathy. The chain has TRBV6-2 or TRBV6-3 and TRBJ1-1, with TRBD1 matching over 10 bases. The material sequenced was blood. The chain's CDR3 is CASSYFRTGGNTEAFF. The CDR3 DNA sequence: TGTGCCAGCAGTTACTTCCGGACAGGGGGGAACACTGAAGCTTTCTTT.